A single sample gave rise to the 31 T cell receptor beta chains below, sequenced in a study of blood T cells in healthy people across ages. PCR was performed a second time for 7 to 11 cycles using a sample-barcoded 5' primer and a J-beta primer mix. Each CDR3 protein is one row after TCRdb ran MiXCR on the 5' RACE reads. The sample includes about 1.5 million distinct CDR3 sequences, roughly 43% of them seen just once. The sequenced material came from blood. The receptors were gathered from a young woman in good health.

This clonotype has a handful of counts. The CDR3 reads CSVPATLAGGPNEQFF. As DNA, the CDR3 is TGCAGTGTCCCTGCTACCCTAGCGGGAGGGCCCAATGAGCAGTTCTTC. The chain couples TRBV20-1 to TRBJ2-1; TRBD2 matches 12 bases. The CDR3 runs to 16 residues. The V segment lost 7 bases and the J segment 6 bases; nucleotides outside the gene matches: 13. CDR1 is DFQATT, CDR2 SNEGSKA, per germline (reference sequence).

The V gene is TRBV12-3 or TRBV12-4, the J gene TRBJ2-5; 9 bases are a match to TRBD2. After removal of 5 bases from V and 2 bases from J, the junction contained 12 bases not matched to a gene. The length of the CDR3 is 17 residues. The CDR3 bases are TGTGCCAGCAGTCTGCCCTCCTTGAGCGGGGGGCAAGAGACCCAGTACTTC. This gives the protein CASSLPSLSGGQETQYF.

The sample holds a few counts of this clonotype. The chain has TRBV12-3 or TRBV12-4 and TRBJ2-1, with D uncertain. CDR3 size: 13 residues. The V gene lost 7 bases and the J gene lost 5 bases, with 12 bases spanning the gap. The CDR3 here is CASTLIIHNEQFF. The CDR3, as DNA: TGTGCCAGCACCCTGATTATCCACAATGAGCAGTTCTTC.

This rearrangement joins TRBV10-3 to TRBJ2-7; 9 nucleotides agree with TRBD1. The CDR3 extends over 14 amino acids. The germline V gene has CDR1 ENHRY and CDR2 SYGVKD. V lost 8 bases and J lost 2; bases outside the gene matches: 7. CDR3: CAILQGQGTYEQYF. For the CDR3, the DNA is TGTGCCATCCTCCAGGGACAGGGTACCTACGAGCAGTACTTC.

V and J are TRBV4-1 and TRBJ2-2; D gene ambiguous. The CDR3 is 14 amino acids. Germline V gene data show CDR1 as MGHRA and CDR2 as YSYEKL. Deletions cut 1 base from V and 2 bases from J, with 5 bases between. In nucleotides, the CDR3 is TGCGCCAGCAGCCAAGCTATCAACACCGGGGAGCTGTTTTTT. It yields the protein CASSQAINTGELFF.

The V and J genes are TRBV29-1 and TRBJ2-5; D may be TRBD1 (6 bases). Near its end, the DNA agrees better with TRBJ2-1, so the J call may be wrong. Germline V CDR1 and CDR2: SQVTM, ANQGSEA. This CDR3 is 12 amino acids long. Here the CDR3 DNA reads TGCAGCGTTGCTGGGGGCCAAGAGACCCAGTTCTTC. Protein product: CSVAGGQETQFF.

This clonotype was detected a few times. This sequence joins TRBV7-6 and TRBJ1-1; no clear D gene. The V gene lost 4 bases and the J gene lost 0 bases, with 12 bases spanning the gap. Germline V lookup: CDR1 SGHVS, CDR2 FNYEAQ. The CDR3 sequence is 15 residues long. CDR3: CASSSPGGLNTEAFF. Here the CDR3 DNA reads TGTGCCAGCAGCTCCCCGGGAGGGCTGAACACTGAAGCTTTCTTT. Full variable domain (remainder filled in from reference TRBV7-6 and TRBJ1-1): GAGVSQSPRYKVTKRGQDVALRCDPISGHVSLYWYRQALGQGPEFLTYFNYEAQQDKSGLPNDRFSAERPEGSISTLTIQRTEQRDSAMYRCASSSPGGLNTEAFFGQGTRLTVV.

V gene TRBV6-6 combines with J gene TRBJ1-2; D call uncertain. The CDR3 loop spans 13 amino acids. Per the germline V gene, CDR1 is MNHNY and CDR2 is SVGAGI (reference sequence). V was shortened by 0 bases and J by 7 bases, with 9 bases between the two germline ends. CDR3 loop: CASSYSAGTGYTF. CDR3 DNA: TGTGCCAGCAGTTACTCGGCAGGTACTGGCTACACCTTC.

A few counts support this clonotype. This sequence joins TRBV10-3 and TRBJ2-1; D unclear. Near its end, the DNA agrees better with TRBJ2-7, so the J call may be wrong. Per the germline V gene, CDR1 is ENHRY and CDR2 is SYGVKD. The CDR3 covers 12 residues. CDR3 DNA sequence: TGTGCCATCAGCGAACAATACAATGAGCAGTACTTC. As protein: CAISEQYNEQYF.

This rearrangement joins TRBV7-9 to TRBJ1-4; D is possibly TRBD1 (5 bases). V dropped 1 base and J dropped 7 bases, with 13 bases sitting between them. Germline CDR1 is SEHNR and CDR2 is FQNEAQ (reference sequence). The CDR3 spans 15 residues. DNA for the CDR3: TGTGCCAGCAGCTTAGGTGGGGGACGTCGTGAAAAACTGTTTTTT. This translates into CASSLGGGRREKLFF.

The chain joins TRBV6-6 to TRBJ2-6; D is uncertain. CDR1 and CDR2 (germline): MNHNY, SVGAGI (reference sequence). V was trimmed by 7 bases and J by 0 bases, leaving 4 bases between them. The CDR3 covers 13 residues. The CDR3 sequence is CASTGSGANVLTF. CDR3 coding DNA: TGTGCCAGCACCGGCTCTGGGGCCAACGTCCTGACTTTC.

Many counts were recorded for this clonotype. This chain joins TRBV6-5 and TRBJ2-1, with unresolved D. Trimming shortened V by 4 bases and J by 2 bases, and 6 bases separated the two germline ends. Germline CDR1 MNHEY, CDR2 SVGAGI. The CDR3 has 13 amino acids. The CDR3 protein is CASSSRAYNEQFF. In nucleotides, the CDR3 is TGTGCCAGCAGTTCACGGGCCTACAATGAGCAGTTCTTC.

This clonotype was counted many times. The genes are TRBV7-9 and TRBJ2-1; possibly TRBD1 or TRBD2 for D (5 bases each). This CDR3 is 11 amino acids long. Germline lookup yields CDR1 SEHNR and CDR2 FQNEAQ (reference sequence). The V gene lost 6 bases and the J gene lost 8 bases, with 8 bases spanning the gap. This chain's CDR3 is CASSLGDEQFF. The CDR3 DNA reads TGTGCCAGCAGTTTGGGGGATGAGCAGTTCTTC.

This clonotype was counted between two and nine times. The gene calls are TRBV28 and TRBJ1-5; D is undetermined. V was shortened by 3 bases and J by 6 bases, with 6 bases between the two germline ends. Per germline, CDR1 MDHEN and CDR2 SYDVKM. This CDR3 has 12 amino acids. Here the CDR3 reads CASSFWTQPQHF. In nucleotides, the CDR3 is TGTGCCAGCAGTTTTTGGACTCAGCCCCAGCATTTT. Filled out from reference TRBV28 and TRBJ1-5, the complete variable domain reads DVKVTQSSRYLVKRTGEKVFLECVQDMDHENMFWYRQDPGLGLRLIYFSYDVKMKEKGDIPEGYSVSREKKERFSLILESASTNQTSMYLCASSFWTQPQHFGDGTRLSIL.

V usage is TRBV20-1 and J usage is TRBJ2-1; 7 positions match TRBD2. The CDR3 contains 16 residues. V gave up 3 bases and J gave up 5 bases; unmatched junction bases: 13. CDR1 DFQATT and CDR2 SNEGSKA come from the germline V gene (reference sequence). The CDR3 is CSARVGVASGHNEQFF. In DNA, the CDR3 is TGCAGTGCTAGGGTAGGGGTGGCTAGCGGTCACAATGAGCAGTTCTTC.

This clonotype was picked up a small number of times. The chain links TRBV4-3 to TRBJ2-7; the D call may be TRBD1 or TRBD2 (5 bases each). CDR1 and CDR2 (germline): LGHNA, YSLEER. The CDR3 has 17 residues. V was shortened by 0 bases and J by 7 bases, with 22 bases between the two germline ends. The chain's CDR3 is CASSQDLRGGYYNEQYF. DNA of the CDR3: TGCGCCAGCAGCCAAGACCTTCGGGGCGGCTATTACAATGAGCAGTACTTC.

The chain employs TRBV6-1 and TRBJ2-3; D is possibly TRBD2 (5 bases). CDR1 and CDR2 (germline): MNHNS, SASEGT. V was cut by 1 base and J by 0 bases, with 14 bases left in between. The CDR3 sequence is 17 residues long. Here the CDR3 reads CASSEGRISQSTDTQYF. The CDR3 DNA sequence: TGTGCCAGCAGTGAAGGGAGGATTTCGCAGAGCACAGATACGCAGTATTTT.

In its sample, this clonotype was seen a few times. This chain uses TRBV6-5 with TRBJ1-1, with D uncertain. Germline V gene sequence: CDR1 MNHEY, CDR2 SVGAGI. This CDR3 is built from 15 residues. Trimming took off 5 bases at V and 3 bases at J, with 16 bases between the two ends. In nucleotides, the CDR3 is TGTGCCAGCAGTCCCAGGACCCTGCGGTACACTGAAGCTTTCTTT. Translated, it gives CASSPRTLRYTEAFF.

The chain joins TRBV4-2 to TRBJ1-2; D might be TRBD1 (5 bases). This CDR3 has 13 amino acids. Germline values: CDR1 LGHNA, CDR2 YNFKEQ. The V gene lost 4 bases and the J gene lost 7 bases, with 13 bases spanning the gap. As DNA, the CDR3 is TGTGCCAGCAGCCTCCTCAGCCAGGGTGGCTACACCTTC. This translates into CASSLLSQGGYTF.

This clonotype appeared a few times. The chain couples TRBV7-9 to TRBJ2-1, with unresolved D. In germline, CDR1 is SEHNR, CDR2 FQNEAQ (reference sequence). The CDR3 is made up of 13 amino acids. The V gene lost 3 bases and the J gene lost 8 bases, with 11 bases spanning the gap. The DNA for the CDR3 is TGTGCCAGCAGCTTGAATCTGGTCGATGAGCAGTTCTTC. It codes for CASSLNLVDEQFF.

This chain links TRBV7-9 with TRBJ1-1; D possibly corresponds to TRBD1 (5 bases). Trimming took 2 bases from V and 0 from J, leaving 13 bases between them. Germline lookup yields CDR1 SEHNR and CDR2 FQNEAQ (reference sequence). This CDR3 has 16 residues. The CDR3, as DNA: TGTGCCAGCAGCTTAAGCCGGGGGTTATTGAACACTGAAGCTTTCTTT. Translating it yields CASSLSRGLLNTEAFF.

The chain is built from TRBV5-1 and TRBJ2-5; tentative D call: TRBD2 (6 bases). The J call may be wrong; the DNA end is better matched by TRBJ2-7. Germline CDR1 reads SGHRS; CDR2 reads YFSETQ. The CDR3 is 13 amino acids. Written as DNA, the CDR3 is TGCGCCAGCAGCATAGCGGTGGGGTACGAGCAGTACTTC. Translating gives CASSIAVGYEQYF.

CDR3 sequence reads: CASSWGQPPYNEQFF. Written as DNA, the CDR3 is TGTGCCAGCAGTTGGGGACAGCCTCCCTACAATGAGCAGTTCTTC. The V and J genes are TRBV27 and TRBJ2-1; 7 bases map to TRBD1. Trimming removed 4 bases from V and 2 bases from J; junction bases left unmatched: 5. Germline V lookup: CDR1 MNHEY, CDR2 SMNVEV (reference sequence). There are 15 residues in the CDR3.

The CDR3 is CSVAGRFLEQFF. CDR3 coding DNA: TGCAGCGTAGCGGGGAGATTCCTTGAGCAGTTCTTC. The gene calls are TRBV29-1 and TRBJ2-1; 7 bases are shared with TRBD2. This CDR3 is 12 amino acids long. The V gene end was trimmed by 6 bases and the J gene end by 9 bases; junction bases not matched to a gene: 8. Looked up from germline, CDR1 is SQVTM and CDR2 is ANQGSEA.

The genes are TRBV30 and TRBJ2-1; D could derive from TRBD1 or TRBD2 (5 bases each). The CDR3 runs 13 residues. From germline, CDR1 is GTSNPN and CDR2 SVGIG (reference sequence). The germline V and J ends were trimmed by 4 bases and 4 bases, with 11 bases remaining between them. The CDR3 bases are TGTGCCTGGAACCAGGGAGTTTACAATGAGCAGTTCTTC. Translation: CAWNQGVYNEQFF.

The chain combines TRBV7-9 with TRBJ1-6, with TRBD1 as a possible D gene (6 bases). Looked up from germline, CDR1 is SEHNR and CDR2 is FQNEAQ (reference sequence). The CDR3 runs 12 residues. V gave up 11 bases and J gave up 5 bases, with 10 bases separating them. The chain's CDR3 is CAVGGNNSPLHF. CDR3 DNA sequence: TGTGCCGTAGGGGGGAATAATTCACCCCTCCACTTT.

On this clonotype: This clone may be a read error of a much larger clone one base away. The J gene is TRBJ2-1, the V gene TRBV6-1; tentative D call: TRBD1 (7 bases). TRBJ2-7 matches the DNA end more closely, so the J call is doubtful. Germline CDR1 MNHNS, CDR2 SASEGT. The CDR3 runs 16 residues. The CDR3 nucleotides are TGTGCCAGCAGTGAAGGCGGAGGGGGCTCCTACAATGAGCAGTACTTC. This encodes CASSEGGGGSYNEQYF.

The chain combines TRBV2 with TRBJ2-7; D is tentatively TRBD1 or TRBD2 (5 bases each). Judging by the DNA end, TRBJ2-5 fits better; the J call may be wrong. CDR3 size: 15 residues. Germline V gene sequence: CDR1 SNHLY, CDR2 FYNNEI. DNA of the CDR3: TGTGCCAGCAGTGAACGCTCGGGGCTTCAAGAGACCCAGTACTTC. It is translated as CASSERSGLQETQYF.

This sequence joins TRBV6-5 and TRBJ2-4; unclear D gene. V dropped 2 bases and J dropped 13 bases, with 15 bases sitting between them. This CDR3 has 13 amino acids. The V gene's germline CDR1 is MNHEY and CDR2 SVGAGI. The CDR3 here is CASSYGNGGEQYF. The CDR3 DNA is TGTGCCAGCAGTTACGGTAACGGCGGTGAGCAGTACTTC.

The gene calls are TRBV4-3 and TRBJ1-2; 7 nucleotides line up with TRBD1. V dropped 0 bases and J dropped 7; count of bases not matched to a gene: 5. The germline V gene encodes CDR1 LGHNA and CDR2 YSLEER. The CDR3 length is 14 residues. CDR3 loop: CASSQEWQGVGYTF. In DNA, the CDR3 is TGCGCCAGCAGCCAAGAATGGCAGGGGGTTGGCTACACCTTC.

This clonotype was observed a handful of times. The genes are TRBV5-5 and TRBJ2-1; D remains unclear. The CDR3 consists of 15 residues. Germline CDR1 is SGHKS and CDR2 is YYEKEE (reference sequence). Trimming cost V 0 bases and J 8 bases, with 15 bases left between them. Written as DNA, the CDR3 is TGTGCCAGCAGCTTGGATCGATCCCCCCCCGATGAGCAGTTCTTC. Protein product: CASSLDRSPPDEQFF.